One sample yielded the 9 T cell receptor beta chains listed below, sequenced in a study of T-cell reconstitution after alpha-beta-depleted transplantation in children. During its preparation, the TCRbeta library received unique molecular identifiers. TCRdb processed the PCR reads anew with MiXCR; each CDR3 protein has one entry. The sample includes over 150,000 distinct CDR3 sequences, over 8.5% of them seen just once. This specimen was PBMCs, taken before TCRalphabeta/CD19-depleted stem cell transplant. Source of these receptors: a boy aged 2-9 years with acute myeloid leukemia, due to receive a stem cell transplant.

This clonotype appeared a few times. The chain couples TRBV30 to TRBJ2-2; D may correspond to TRBD1 or TRBD2 (5 bases each). Between the trimmed V and J ends, which lost 5 bases and 2 bases, there was a span of 6 bases. CDR1 is GTSNPN, CDR2 SVGIG, per germline (reference sequence). This CDR3 contains 12 residues. As DNA, the CDR3 is TGTGCCTGGGGGGGAAACACCGGGGAGCTGTTTTTT. Translating it yields CAWGGNTGELFF.

This clonotype was detected ten times or more. A much larger clone differs from this one at a single base, so this may be a read error. The chain uses TRBV20-1 and TRBJ1-5; TRBD1 agrees at 9 bases. Germline CDR1 DFQATT, CDR2 SNEGSKA (reference sequence). This CDR3 is built from 20 residues. V trimming: 2 bases; J trimming: 2 bases; junction bases outside the gene matches: 19. The chain's CDR3 is CSARRWTGDSEILGNQPQHF. The DNA for the CDR3 is TGCAGTGCTAGACGGTGGACAGGGGACAGTGAGATCTTGGGCAATCAGCCCCAGCATTTT.

Ten or more counts support this clonotype. This chain uses TRBV5-1 with TRBJ1-4, with D unresolved. This CDR3 has 14 residues. CDR1 is SGHRS and CDR2 is YFSETQ in the germline V gene. V was trimmed by 0 bases and J by 0 bases, leaving 3 bases between them. CDR3 region: CASSLGATNEKLFF. The CDR3 DNA reads as TGCGCCAGCAGCTTGGGGGCAACTAATGAAAAACTGTTTTTT.

This clonotype was seen a handful of times. An end of the junction differs from the germline gene, which may be a read error. The chain recombines TRBV3-1 with TRBJ2-5, with 12 bases fitting TRBD2. The CDR3 spans 19 residues. Looked up from germline, CDR1 is LGHDT and CDR2 is YNNKEL (reference sequence). CDR3 nucleotide sequence: TGTGCCTGCAGCCAAGACCCGGTGTCTAGCGGGGGGGGCCAAGAGACCCAGTACTTC. As protein: CACSQDPVSSGGGQETQYF.

This clonotype has a handful of counts. V is TRBV13 and J is TRBJ1-2, with D unclear. The CDR3 has 15 residues. The V gene lost 0 bases and the J gene lost 5 bases, with 13 bases spanning the gap. In germline, CDR1 is PRHDT, CDR2 FYEKMQ (reference sequence). This CDR3 reads CASSLGPERTYGYTF. CDR3 coding DNA: TGTGCCAGCAGCTTAGGGCCCGAGCGAACTTATGGCTACACCTTC.

This clonotype has at least ten counts. The chain carries TRBV3-1 and TRBJ1-3; D not certain. The germline gives CDR1 LGHDT, CDR2 YNNKEL (reference sequence). The CDR3 sequence is 16 residues long. The V end was cut by 0 bases, the J end by 0 bases, with 9 bases between. As DNA, the CDR3 is TGTGCCAGCAGCCAAGATGCGGCTAACTCTGGAAACACCATATATTTT. Translation gives CASSQDAANSGNTIYF.

At least ten counts were recorded for this clonotype. The chain carries TRBV9 and TRBJ1-2; no clear D. Trimming shortened V by 3 bases and J by 8 bases, and 23 bases separated the two germline ends. Germline CDR1 and CDR2: SGDLS and YYNGEE. The CDR3 contains 16 residues. This CDR3 is CASSGTRTGPKSGYTF. CDR3 nucleotide sequence: TGTGCCAGCAGCGGTACCCGGACCGGACCTAAGAGCGGCTACACCTTC.

A remark on this clonotype: This clone may be a read error of a much larger clone one base away. This sequence joins TRBV11-2 and TRBJ2-3; no firm D call. The germline V gene encodes CDR1 SGHAT and CDR2 FQNNGV. V shed 5 bases and J shed 2 bases, with 11 bases lying between them. CDR3 length equals 14 residues. This CDR3 is CASSLDNSTDTQYF. In nucleotides, the CDR3 is TGTGCCAGCAGCCTTGACAACTCCACAGATACGCAGTATTTT.

This clonotype showed up many times. The rearrangement links TRBV20-1 to TRBJ2-1, with a weak D call TRBD2 (6 bases). The length of the CDR3 is 15 residues. V was shortened by 0 bases and J by 2 bases, with 11 bases between the two germline ends. Germline V gives CDR1 DFQATT, CDR2 SNEGSKA (reference sequence). This CDR3 reads CSARDGGAPYNEQFF. CDR3 nucleotide sequence: TGCAGTGCTAGAGATGGCGGGGCCCCCTACAATGAGCAGTTCTTC.